This passage covers 20 T cell receptor beta chains from one sample sequenced in a study of shared clonotypes between healthy human individuals. The assay was immunoSEQ multiplex PCR, and TCRdb's table has in-frame clones only and misses some. The data contain about 680,000 clones, about three quarters of them singletons. The sample was memory CD4+ T cells sorted from blood. Indicated subset: CD45RA-negative fraction. These receptors were collected from a woman aged 25 to 45 in good health.

This chain uses TRBV9 with TRBJ2-3; perhaps TRBD1 as D (5 bases). The CDR3 covers 14 residues. The V gene lost 4 bases and the J gene lost 0 bases, with 9 bases spanning the gap. In germline, CDR1 is SGDLS, CDR2 YYNGEE. For the CDR3, the DNA is TGTGCCAGCAGCCCCAGACAGAGCACAGATACGCAGTATTTT. It encodes CASSPRQSTDTQYF.

This clone has a handful of counts. The chain's CDR3 is CASSVTTGELFF. In DNA, the CDR3 is TGTGCCAGCAGTGTCACGACCGGGGAGCTGTTTTTT. The chain couples TRBV2 to TRBJ2-2; D ambiguous. This CDR3 has 12 residues. Per germline, CDR1 SNHLY and CDR2 FYNNEI. V lost 4 bases to trimming and J lost 5 bases, with 5 bases between them. The whole variable domain, filled in from reference TRBV2 and TRBJ2-2, reads EPEVTQTPSHQVTQMGQEVILRCVPISNHLYFYWYRQILGQKVEFLVSFYNNEISEKSEIFDDQFSVERPDGSNFTLKIRSTKLEDSAMYFCASSVTTGELFFGEGSRLTVL.

The chain couples TRBV4-1 to TRBJ1-2; D call uncertain. V was clipped by 2 bases and J by 5 bases, with 15 bases between them. The CDR3 loop spans 15 amino acids. Per the germline V gene, CDR1 is MGHRA and CDR2 is YSYEKL. The CDR3 DNA reads as TGCGCCAGCAGCCAACGAGACATAGCCAATTATGGCTACACCTTC. It encodes CASSQRDIANYGYTF.

The rearrangement links TRBV5-1 to TRBJ1-1, with D possibly matching TRBD1 (6 bases). The CDR3 is 16 residues long. Trimming removed 3 bases from V and 4 bases from J, with 19 bases in between. Germline V gene sequence: CDR1 SGHRS, CDR2 YFSETQ. The CDR3 DNA reads as TGCGCCAGCAGCTCCCCGTATACAGGGTCGGCCACTGAAGCTTTCTTT. This gives the protein CASSSPYTGSATEAFF.

The J gene is TRBJ2-7, the V gene TRBV18; 7 bases match TRBD1. The CDR3 totals 16 residues. After removal of 1 base from V and 5 bases from J, the junction contained 11 bases not matched to a gene. Germline V gene lookup returns CDR1 KGHSH and CDR2 LQKENI. The CDR3 is CASSPLSGRGNNEQYF. The CDR3 DNA is TGTGCCAGCTCACCACTATCTGGCAGGGGGAATAACGAGCAGTACTTC.

The chain combines TRBV5-1 with TRBJ1-5, with TRBD1 matching 7 bases. The V gene's germline CDR1 is SGHRS and CDR2 YFSETQ. There are 15 residues in the CDR3. V was pared by 2 bases and J by 5 bases, with 7 bases of the junction left unmatched. CDR3 sequence (DNA): TGCGCCAGCAGCTTAACCGGGACAGTCGATCAGCCCCAGCATTTT. It codes for CASSLTGTVDQPQHF.

V usage is TRBV28 and J usage is TRBJ2-5; 11 bases are shared with TRBD2. The V segment lost 6 bases and the J segment 0 bases; nucleotides outside the gene matches: 9. There are 17 residues in the CDR3. From germline, CDR1 is MDHEN and CDR2 SYDVKM. The CDR3 region is CASRGSWTSGYQETQYF. In DNA, the CDR3 is TGTGCCAGCAGGGGGTCGTGGACTAGCGGGTACCAAGAGACCCAGTACTTC.

V gene TRBV28 combines with J gene TRBJ2-7; 9 nucleotides match TRBD1. The CDR3 has 15 amino acids. Germline lookup yields CDR1 MDHEN and CDR2 SYDVKM. J was trimmed by 0 bases and V by 5 bases; bases with no gene match: 5. The CDR3 spells CASSGRDRVSYEQYF. The CDR3 region has the DNA TGTGCCAGCAGTGGCCGGGACAGGGTCTCCTACGAGCAGTACTTC. Full variable domain (rest looked up from reference TRBV28 and TRBJ2-7): DVKVTQSSRYLVKRTGEKVFLECVQDMDHENMFWYRQDPGLGLRLIYFSYDVKMKEKGDIPEGYSVSREKKERFSLILESASTNQTSMYLCASSGRDRVSYEQYFGPGTRLTVT.

This clone turned up a few times. The DNA of the CDR3 is TGTGCCAGCAGTGTTGGACAGATTGAAGCTTTCTTT. Protein sequence: CASSVGQIEAFF. The chain is built from TRBV6-1 and TRBJ1-1; a possible D gene is TRBD1 (6 bases). The CDR3 has 12 amino acids. CDR1 is MNHNS, CDR2 SASEGT, per germline. V gave up 4 bases and J gave up 7 bases, with 10 bases separating them.

This clone has only one observation. V and J are TRBV10-2 and TRBJ2-7; 12 bases align to TRBD2. Trimming cost V 7 bases and J 3 bases; bases outside gene matches: 7. Looked up from germline, CDR1 is WSHSY and CDR2 is SAAADI. The CDR3 is 15 residues long. The CDR3 here is CASNPGLAGLYEQYF. The CDR3 nucleotides are TGCGCCAGCAACCCGGGACTAGCGGGCCTCTACGAGCAGTACTTC.

The table lists this clone with a few counts. The chain employs TRBV4-2 and TRBJ2-1; 14 positions match TRBD2. Germline V CDR1 and CDR2: LGHNA, YNFKEQ. The CDR3 has 17 residues. V gave up 4 bases and J gave up 3 bases; unmatched junction bases: 5. The CDR3 DNA is TGTGCCAGCAGCCCGGGACTAGCGGGAGCGGGCTACAATGAGCAGTTCTTC. Amino acid sequence: CASSPGLAGAGYNEQFF.

The chain carries TRBV5-1 and TRBJ2-5, with TRBD2 as a possible D gene (6 bases). Germline V gene lookup returns CDR1 SGHRS and CDR2 YFSETQ. The V end was cut by 2 bases, the J end by 5 bases, with 10 bases between. The CDR3 has 13 residues. The CDR3 here is CASSLTGDETQYF. CDR3 nucleotides: TGCGCCAGCAGCTTAACGGGAGACGAGACCCAGTACTTC. Combining the CDR3 with reference TRBV5-1 and TRBJ2-5 gives the whole variable domain KAGVTQTPRYLIKTRGQQVTLSCSPISGHRSVSWYQQTPGQGLQFLFEYFSETQRNKGNFPGRFSGRQFSNSRSEMNVSTLELGDSALYLCASSLTGDETQYFGPGTRLLVL.

The chain employs TRBV29-1 and TRBJ2-7; 9 bases match TRBD1. Germline-derived CDR1 and CDR2 are SQVTM and ANQGSEA. The CDR3 runs to 15 residues. V lost 6 bases, J lost 2 bases, and 11 bases stayed unmatched. The CDR3, as DNA: TGCAGCGTGGGGGCGCGGGACAGGGTCCCCTACGAGCAGTACTTC. Translating gives CSVGARDRVPYEQYF.

J is TRBJ2-1 and V is TRBV7-3, with a possible D match to TRBD2 (5 bases). The V end lost 0 bases, the J end lost 4 bases, and 7 bases lay between the germline ends. CDR1 is SGHTA, CDR2 FQGTGA, per germline. This CDR3 region has 14 residues. CDR3 loop: CASSLTGDYNEQFF. The CDR3 DNA reads TGTGCCAGCAGCTTAACCGGGGATTACAATGAGCAGTTCTTC.

Note on this clone: Given a much more abundant clone one base away, this may be a read error. The chain combines TRBV18 with TRBJ1-4, with D unclear. V lost 2 bases and J lost 5, with 6 bases in between. Germline lookup yields CDR1 KGHSH and CDR2 LQKENI. This CDR3 region has 13 residues. CDR3 sequence (DNA): TGTGCCAGCTCACCAGGGATGAATGAAAAACTGTTTTTT. Translation: CASSPGMNEKLFF.

The J gene is TRBJ2-3, the V gene TRBV28; possible D gene TRBD1, 5 bases. This CDR3 is built from 15 residues. Between the trimmed V and J ends, which lost 7 bases and 1 base, there was a span of 15 bases. Germline CDR1 is MDHEN and CDR2 is SYDVKM. CDR3: CASIRRGQGTDTQYF. In nucleotides, the CDR3 is TGTGCCAGCATCAGAAGGGGTCAGGGCACAGATACGCAGTATTTT. Full variable domain (rest looked up from reference TRBV28 and TRBJ2-3): DVKVTQSSRYLVKRTGEKVFLECVQDMDHENMFWYRQDPGLGLRLIYFSYDVKMKEKGDIPEGYSVSREKKERFSLILESASTNQTSMYLCASIRRGQGTDTQYFGPGTRLTVL.

The rearrangement links TRBV28 to TRBJ1-3, with 8 bases identical to TRBD1. The CDR3 extends over 16 amino acids. V lost 7 bases, J lost 4 bases, and 12 bases stayed unmatched. Germline V gene data show CDR1 as MDHEN and CDR2 as SYDVKM. In DNA, the CDR3 is TGTGCCAGCAAAGAAATCCAGGGGGCGGGAGGAAACACCATATATTTT. Translation gives CASKEIQGAGGNTIYF.

The chain is built from TRBV9 and TRBJ1-5; maybe TRBD1 (5 bases). The CDR3 loop spans 13 amino acids. Trimming left V 3 bases short and J 4 bases short, with 8 bases between. Germline CDR1 and CDR2: SGDLS and YYNGEE. The CDR3 sequence is CASSGGENQPQHF. DNA of the CDR3: TGTGCCAGCAGCGGGGGGGAGAATCAGCCCCAGCATTTT.

The rearrangement uses TRBV5-1 and TRBJ2-7; TRBD1 matches 7 bases. V gave up 0 bases and J gave up 4 bases; unmatched junction bases: 4. Germline values: CDR1 SGHRS, CDR2 YFSETQ. This CDR3 contains 14 residues. The CDR3 region is CASSLEGGGYEQYF. The CDR3 DNA reads as TGCGCCAGCAGCTTGGAAGGGGGCGGGTACGAGCAGTACTTC.

This clone was found once. J is TRBJ1-2 and V is TRBV10-1; D might be TRBD1 (5 bases). The CDR3 spans 12 residues. Deletions cut 4 bases from V and 14 bases from J, with 17 bases between. Germline V gives CDR1 WNHNN, CDR2 SYGVQD (reference sequence). Here the CDR3 DNA reads TGCGCCAGCAGTGCCGGGGGTCCGCCTTTTACCTTC. It yields the protein CASSAGGPPFTF.